This TCR beta chain was documented in a study of T cells in Graves' hyperthyroidism and ophthalmopathy. On the study more broadly: Before treatment of any kind, peripheral blood was taken at initial diagnosis.

Amplification targeted TCR beta CDR3 regions from RNA transcripts. The study used the HTBI primer set for a first-round RT-PCR of the TCR CDR3. TCRdb called the multiplex PCR reads again in MiXCR, with one record for every CDR3 protein. This repertoire shows nearly 600,000 distinct CDR3 sequences, 13% to 15% found once; its top ten account for around 7%. The CDR3 runs to 14 residues. V was shortened by 2 bases and J by 8 bases, with 16 bases between the two germline ends. The germline gives CDR1 DFQATT, CDR2 SNEGSKA (reference sequence). Sequencing was carried out using blood. The chain joins TRBV20-1 to TRBJ2-1; no clear D gene. The sequence derives from a woman aged 18-29 years with Graves' ophthalmopathy. The CDR3 nucleotides are TGCAGTGCTAGATCCGCCGACTTATTCCATGAGCAGTTCTTC. It translates to CSARSADLFHEQFF.